These 24 T cell receptor beta chains were sequenced from one sample in a study of beta chain features in type 1 diabetes (dated 2018 in TCRdb). Receptors were amplified or captured by the immunoSEQ multiplex PCR assay. The entire isolated RNA was reverse transcribed using the High Capacity cDNA Reverse Transcription Kit, and thus expressed TCRB transcripts were sequenced. In TCRdb, the immuneACCESS table is reduced to in-frame sequences with V and J assigned. These tables do not hold every clone; where another copy was compared, an unresolved V gene accounts for under half, and the others remain unexplained. In this sample the table shows around 340,000 clones, under 8.5% of which occur a single time. The top ten clonotypes cover around 0.44% of the sample. The sample was central memory CD4+ T cells from blood. The origin of the receptors is a woman younger than 35 in good health.

This clone has just a few counts. The chain employs TRBV7-9 and TRBJ2-3; D ambiguous. CDR3 length: 13 residues. The germline V and J ends were trimmed by 2 bases and 6 bases, with 9 bases remaining between them. Germline values: CDR1 SEHNR, CDR2 FQNEAQ (reference sequence). The CDR3 sequence is CASSLLGRDTQYF. As DNA, the CDR3 is TGTGCCAGCAGCTTATTAGGAAGGGATACGCAGTATTTT.

The sample holds a few counts of this clone. V gene TRBV23-1 combines with J gene TRBJ1-2; D gene uncertain. TRBV23-1 belongs to the ORF category, with a function that is uncertain. The CDR3 runs to 13 residues. V lost 5 bases and J lost 1, with 8 bases in between. CDR3 sequence: CASSGNRNYGYTF. CDR3 sequence (DNA): TGCGCCAGCAGTGGGAATCGTAACTATGGCTACACCTTC.

This clone was counted only a few times. This chain connects TRBV7-6 to TRBJ2-5; D possibly corresponds to TRBD1 (5 bases). The CDR3 covers 14 residues. The germline gives CDR1 SGHVS, CDR2 FNYEAQ. Trimming stripped 8 bases from V and 5 bases from J, with 18 bases between. The CDR3 protein is CASGAKVIGETQYF. The DNA of the CDR3 is TGTGCCAGCGGGGCCAAGGTGATCGGTGAGACCCAGTACTTC.

This clone appeared a few times. V gene TRBV4-1 combines with J gene TRBJ2-5; 12 bases are shared with TRBD2. Germline CDR1 MGHRA, CDR2 YSYEKL. V trimming: 1 base; J trimming: 3 bases; junction bases outside the gene matches: 12. CDR3 length equals 19 residues. The chain's CDR3 is CASSQAFLAGGPLEETQYF. The CDR3 nucleotides are TGCGCCAGCAGCCAAGCCTTCCTAGCGGGAGGGCCGTTAGAAGAGACCCAGTACTTC.

This clone turned up a few times. DNA of the CDR3: TGTGCCAGCAGTTTGACAGGAAACTATGGCTACACCTTC. This encodes CASSLTGNYGYTF. The V call is TRBV28, the J call TRBJ1-2; the D gene is possibly TRBD1 (6 bases). Per the germline V gene, CDR1 is MDHEN and CDR2 is SYDVKM. This CDR3 spans 13 amino acids. The V end was cut by 3 bases, the J end by 2 bases, with 7 bases between.

In its sample, this clone was seen a few times. The chain uses TRBV5-4 and TRBJ2-1; D unresolved. CDR1 is SGHNT and CDR2 is YYREEE in the germline V gene (reference sequence). The CDR3 is made up of 13 amino acids. With 4 bases removed from V and 5 bases from J, the gap between germline ends came to 10 bases. The CDR3 region is CASSQALDNEQFF. The CDR3 region has the DNA TGTGCCAGCAGCCAGGCCCTTGACAATGAGCAGTTCTTC.

This clone was recorded at least ten times. The gene calls are TRBV7-9 and TRBJ2-7, with D maybe TRBD1 (6 bases). CDR1 is SEHNR and CDR2 is FQNEAQ in the germline V gene (reference sequence). This CDR3 is 14 amino acids long. V shed 5 bases and J shed 3 bases, with 14 bases lying between them. CDR3 residues: CASSQYSGDYEQYF. CDR3 coding DNA: TGTGCCAGCAGCCAATACTCAGGGGACTACGAGCAGTACTTC.

This clone showed up just a few times. J is TRBJ2-6 and V is TRBV6-1, with D unresolved. This CDR3 contains 15 residues. Trimming cost V 5 bases and J 0 bases, with 8 bases left between them. CDR1 MNHNS and CDR2 SASEGT come from the germline V gene. As DNA, the CDR3 is TGTGCCAGCAGTTTTCACCTCTCTGGGGCCAACGTCCTGACTTTC. As protein: CASSFHLSGANVLTF.

This clone occurred a few times. The V and J genes are TRBV4-3 and TRBJ2-7; D uncertain. Trimming removed 0 bases from V and 4 bases from J, with 10 bases in between. The germline gives CDR1 LGHNA, CDR2 YSLEER. The CDR3 spans 14 residues. The CDR3 sequence is CASSQDPYGYEQYF. CDR3 coding DNA: TGCGCCAGCAGCCAAGATCCGTACGGATACGAGCAGTACTTC.

CDR3 bases: TGTGCCAGCAGCCAATCGGGACTAGCGATGGAGACCCAGTACTTC. This gives the protein CASSQSGLAMETQYF. The V gene is TRBV7-8, the J gene TRBJ2-5, with TRBD2 identical over 10 bases. V was clipped by 5 bases and J by 5 bases; unmatched bases: 8. This CDR3 is 15 amino acids long. Per the germline V gene, CDR1 is SGHVS and CDR2 is FQNEAQ.

This clone came up a few times. The V gene is TRBV21-1, the J gene TRBJ2-3; the table calls TRBD1, which could not be checked here. TRBV21-1 is reported as a pseudogene. The CDR3 runs to 15 residues. The CDR3 nucleotides are TGTGCCAGCAGCCTCCGAAGTGGGGCAACAGATACGCAGTATTTT. Translated: CASSLRSGATDTQYF.

This clone was seen a handful of times. This chain joins TRBV28 and TRBJ2-2; 9 bases match TRBD1. The CDR3 consists of 12 residues. Germline V gives CDR1 MDHEN, CDR2 SYDVKM. Losses at the gene ends were 3 bases for V and 16 bases for J; bases not matched to a gene: 6. CDR3 protein: CASSLGQGGRFF. The CDR3 DNA reads TGTGCCAGCAGTTTGGGACAGGGAGGTCGGTTTTTT.

The chain uses TRBV7-8 and TRBJ2-1; D is unclear. CDR3 length: 12 amino acids. Between the trimmed V and J ends, which lost 5 bases and 8 bases, there was a span of 10 bases. Germline V gene lookup returns CDR1 SGHVS and CDR2 FQNEAQ. CDR3 nucleotides: TGTGCCAGCAGCCGATCCCTATATGAGCAGTTCTTC. Encoded protein: CASSRSLYEQFF.

This clone was seen many times. CDR3 protein: CASSLVGKQFF. CDR3 in DNA: TGTGCCAGCAGCTTGGTCGGGAAGCAGTTCTTC. V gene TRBV5-4 combines with J gene TRBJ2-1, with D possibly being TRBD2 (5 bases). Germline loops: CDR1 SGHNT, CDR2 YYREEE (reference sequence). This CDR3 is built from 11 residues. The V end lost 0 bases, the J end lost 11 bases, and 6 bases lay between the germline ends.

The chain recombines TRBV7-2 with TRBJ2-3, with TRBD2 matching 7 bases. This CDR3 contains 16 residues. Germline loops: CDR1 SGHTA, CDR2 FQGNSA. The V and J ends lost 4 bases and 2 bases, in that order; junction bases with no gene match: 9. The CDR3 is CASSSSPSGITDTQYF. The CDR3 nucleotides are TGTGCCAGCAGCTCCAGCCCTAGCGGAATCACAGATACGCAGTATTTT.

The DNA for the CDR3 is TGTGCCAGTAGTATCGGCGGCCGGCAAGAGACCCAGTACTTC. This codes for CASSIGGRQETQYF. The chain uses TRBV19 and TRBJ2-5; no clear D gene. Per germline, CDR1 LNHDA and CDR2 SQIVND (reference sequence). This CDR3 has 14 amino acids. With 3 bases removed from V and 2 bases from J, the gap between germline ends came to 10 bases. Supplemented by reference TRBV19 and TRBJ2-5, the full variable domain reads DGGITQSPKYLFRKEGQNVTLSCEQNLNHDAMYWYRQDPGQGLRLIYYSQIVNDFQKGDIAEGYSVSREKKESFPLTVTSAQKNPTAFYLCASSIGGRQETQYFGPGTRLLVL.

This clone was recorded a few times. The chain uses TRBV7-2 and TRBJ2-7, with TRBD1 identical over 8 bases. Germline V gene sequence: CDR1 SGHTA, CDR2 FQGNSA. This CDR3 is 14 amino acids long. V was clipped by 3 bases and J by 7 bases; unmatched bases: 8. The CDR3 is CASSFSQGAGEQYF. The CDR3, as DNA: TGTGCCAGCAGCTTCAGCCAGGGGGCGGGGGAGCAGTACTTC.

This clone showed up just a few times. The gene calls are TRBV11-2 and TRBJ2-2; D is possibly TRBD1 (6 bases). The CDR3 covers 12 residues. Looked up from germline, CDR1 is SGHAT and CDR2 is FQNNGV. In DNA, the CDR3 is TGTGCTGAACAGGGGAACACCGGGGAGCTGTTTTTT. It yields the protein CAEQGNTGELFF.

A note on this clone: Sequence at one end of the junction differs from germline and may be a read error. The V and J genes are TRBV10-3 and TRBJ2-5; D is uncertain. The CDR3 has 14 residues. From germline, CDR1 is ENHRY and CDR2 SYGVKD. The CDR3 DNA follows: TGTGCCATCAGTGAGCAAGGAATCCAAGAGAGCCAGTACTTC. It yields the protein CAISEQGIQESQYF.

The chain links TRBV18 to TRBJ2-2, with a weak D call TRBD2 (6 bases). This CDR3 is 15 amino acids long. With 2 bases removed from V and 1 base from J, the gap between germline ends came to 8 bases. The germline V gene encodes CDR1 KGHSH and CDR2 LQKENI. The CDR3 reads CASSPWDLNTGELFF. DNA of the CDR3: TGTGCCAGCTCACCATGGGACTTGAACACCGGGGAGCTGTTTTTT.

CDR3 sequence: CASITPGTTHEQYF. Written as DNA, the CDR3 is TGTGCCAGCATTACGCCGGGGACTACCCACGAGCAGTACTTC. J is TRBJ2-7 and V is TRBV28; TRBD2 matches 7 bases. V lost 7 bases and J lost 5; bases outside the gene matches: 11. The CDR3 has 14 amino acids. CDR1 and CDR2 from the germline V gene are MDHEN and SYDVKM.

The table lists this clone with a few counts. The rearrangement uses TRBV7-2 and TRBJ2-5; no firm D call. This CDR3 region has 14 residues. Trimming stripped 1 base from V and 9 bases from J, with 15 bases between. Germline lookup yields CDR1 SGHTA and CDR2 FQGNSA. CDR3 sequence (DNA): TGTGCCAGCAGCTTAGAAAGAACCCGTGGTGCCCAGTACTTC. Its translation: CASSLERTRGAQYF.

The rearrangement links TRBV4-2 to TRBJ2-7; D is unclear. Germline V gene sequence: CDR1 LGHNA, CDR2 YNFKEQ. This CDR3 comprises 13 residues. The V end was cut by 1 base, the J end by 4 bases, with 8 bases between. Written as DNA, the CDR3 is TGTGCCAGCAGCCAAGGGCCCCGGTACGAGCAGTACTTC. It encodes CASSQGPRYEQYF.

J is TRBJ2-7 and V is TRBV28; a weak D match, TRBD1 (6 bases). The V end lost 3 bases, the J end lost 2 bases, and 14 bases lay between the germline ends. The germline gives CDR1 MDHEN, CDR2 SYDVKM. CDR3 length: 15 amino acids. The CDR3 sequence is CASSLRDRRTYEQYF. CDR3 in DNA: TGTGCCAGCAGTTTGCGTGACAGGCGAACCTACGAGCAGTACTTC.